A selection of T cell receptor beta chains follows, all from one sample in a study of T cells after yellow fever vaccination. One entry per CDR3 protein results from TCRdb running MiXCR on the 5' RACE reads. The profile covers about 220,000 distinct CDR3 sequences, with 3% to 4% appearing a single time and roughly 3.2% taken by the ten largest. Sequences were derived from CD4+ T cells sorted from PBMCs, sampled 10 days after the yellow fever booster vaccination. These receptors all come from a man aged 18 to 30 who received the YFV17D yellow fever vaccine. CDR3s include the opening cysteine and the closing phenylalanine or tryptophan. The order of the fields is CDR3 protein, D gene, V gene, J gene. The D gene is left open where the match is weak.

CDR3: CASSPGQANEKLFF; D: TRBD1; V: TRBV4-3; J: TRBJ1-4
CDR3: CASSYSATEAFF; D: .; V: TRBV6-5; J: TRBJ1-1
CDR3: CASSPGLAGAQGEQFF; D: TRBD2; V: TRBV12-3/TRBV12-4; J: TRBJ2-1
CDR3: CASSDFPTGVKTGELFF; D: .; V: TRBV6-4; J: TRBJ2-2
CDR3: CASSSPERGNIQYF; D: .; V: TRBV12-3/TRBV12-4; J: TRBJ2-4
CDR3: CASSPQVGGQGTDTQYF; D: .; V: TRBV12-3/TRBV12-4; J: TRBJ2-3
CDR3: CSAPMVAKNIQYF; D: .; V: TRBV20-1; J: TRBJ2-4
CDR3: CASSPGQVHTF; D: TRBD1; V: TRBV7-9; J: TRBJ1-2
CDR3: CASSEWTGSEAFF; D: TRBD1; V: TRBV5-1; J: TRBJ1-1
CDR3: CASSYRAALFF; D: .; V: TRBV6-2/TRBV6-3; J: TRBJ2-2
CDR3: CAWRPPTGETQYF; D: .; V: TRBV30; J: TRBJ2-5
CDR3: CASSLEGGSTDTQYF; D: .; V: TRBV5-1; J: TRBJ2-3
CDR3: CASSGTGVGYEQYF; D: TRBD1; V: TRBV19; J: TRBJ2-7
CDR3: CSARDDKLEAFF; D: .; V: TRBV20-1; J: TRBJ1-1
CDR3: CASSRTGGQPQHF; D: TRBD1; V: TRBV7-8; J: TRBJ1-5
CDR3: CASSLRIMNTEAFF; D: .; V: TRBV12-3/TRBV12-4; J: TRBJ1-1
CDR3: CASSLGPGETQYF; D: .; V: TRBV27; J: TRBJ2-5
CDR3: CASSLGHTARNIQYF; D: .; V: TRBV12-3/TRBV12-4; J: TRBJ2-4
CDR3: CASSFGSRGAGELFF; D: .; V: TRBV27; J: TRBJ2-2
CDR3: CASSFRLADFGETQYF; D: TRBD2; V: TRBV5-4; J: TRBJ2-5
CDR3: CASSSSQGRGYTF; D: .; V: TRBV6-6; J: TRBJ1-2
CDR3: CASSDPRTGGYEQYF; D: TRBD1; V: TRBV25-1; J: TRBJ2-7
CDR3: CASSKALTSNRLAGGPWDTQYF; D: .; V: TRBV21-1; J: TRBJ2-3
CDR3: CACGRGNTEAFF; D: .; V: TRBV30; J: TRBJ1-1
CDR3: CSVGFTGIGNTEAFF; D: .; V: TRBV29-1; J: TRBJ1-1
CDR3: CASSQSGTGFPGELFF; D: TRBD1; V: TRBV4-3; J: TRBJ2-2
CDR3: CASSWGPLRFNEQFF; D: .; V: TRBV7-3; J: TRBJ2-1